This T cell receptor (beta chain) was captured by sequencing in a study of T cell repertoires in cytomegalovirus infection. The J segment lost 4 bases and the V segment lost 5 bases, leaving 9 bases of the junction unmatched. This CDR3 comprises 15 residues. The germline gives CDR1 SEHNR, CDR2 FQNEAQ (reference sequence). There are a few counts of this clonotype. Its target is unknown. TCRdb recomputed calls from the reads with MiXCR, one row per CDR3 protein. Of about 920,000 distinct CDR3 sequences detected, roughly 30% appear once; the ten largest clones hold about an eighth. Sequenced material: cultured CD8+ T cells from PBMCs, taken from culture after CMV antigen stimulation. This sequence joins TRBV7-9 and TRBJ1-2, with 8 positions matching TRBD1. This TCR was sampled from a human donor in good health (CMV status not recorded). Some clones in this sample may be carry-over from other donors' samples. The CDR3 here is CASSHGQGTPYGYTF. In DNA, the CDR3 is TGTGCCAGCAGCCACGGACAGGGAACTCCCTATGGCTACACCTTC. Based on the CDR3 plus reference TRBV7-9 and TRBJ1-2, the full variable domain is DTGVSQNPRHKITKRGQNVTFRCDPISEHNRLYWYRQTLGQGPEFLTYFQNEAQLEKSRLLSDRFSAERPKGSFSTLEIQRTEQGDSAMYLCASSHGQGTPYGYTFGSGTRLTVV.